The 26 T cell receptor beta chains in this list originate from one sample, sequenced in a study of Ad26.COV2.S vaccination and SARS-CoV-2 variants. Profiling relied on immunoSEQ multiplex PCR, and the TCRdb table lists in-frame clones only, not all of them. Of some 640,000 clones detected, around 89% appear once; the ten largest clones hold approximately 1.5%. The treatment: around 19 received Ad26.COV2.S at low or high dose, single or two shots; about 5 received placebo; per-sample allocation not given. Vaccine and placebo recipients were sampled on day 63 after the first injection. The sequences come from peripheral blood, collected in a trial of Ad26.COV2.S vaccine versus placebo. These receptors came from a person aged 18-65 years who received the Ad26.COV2.S COVID-19 vaccine or a placebo.

V usage is TRBV5-4 and J usage is TRBJ2-2; 7 nucleotides align to TRBD1. The junction had 3 bases not matched to a gene; V was cut back by 0 bases and J by 1 base. Germline V gene data show CDR1 as SGHNT and CDR2 as YYREEE (reference sequence). This CDR3 comprises 16 residues. The CDR3 DNA follows: TGTGCCAGCAGCTTGGTACAGGGGCGGAACACCGGGGAGCTGTTTTTT. Its translation is CASSLVQGRNTGELFF.

This chain joins TRBV7-9 and TRBJ1-1; D unclear. The CDR3 runs 14 residues. Germline CDR1 and CDR2: SEHNR and FQNEAQ (reference sequence). The V end lost 7 bases, the J end lost 5 bases, and 17 bases lay between the germline ends. The CDR3 protein is CASTPHNGPTEAFF. CDR3 nucleotides: TGTGCCAGCACCCCCCATAATGGCCCTACTGAAGCTTTCTTT. Looking up the rest from reference TRBV7-9 and TRBJ1-1 gives the full variable domain: DTGVSQNPRHKITKRGQNVTFRCDPISEHNRLYWYRQTLGQGPEFLTYFQNEAQLEKSRLLSDRFSAERPKGSFSTLEIQRTEQGDSAMYLCASTPHNGPTEAFFGQGTRLTVV.

The chain is built from TRBV9 and TRBJ2-7; D gene uncertain. The CDR3 is 15 residues long. V shed 1 base and J shed 0 bases, with 11 bases lying between them. Looked up from germline, CDR1 is SGDLS and CDR2 is YYNGEE. This chain's CDR3 is CASSVSTESSYEQYF. Here the CDR3 DNA reads TGTGCCAGCAGCGTAAGTACAGAGAGCTCCTACGAGCAGTACTTC.

The genes are TRBV5-1 and TRBJ2-5, with D possibly TRBD2 on 5 matching bases. V lost 2 bases and J lost 6, with 11 bases in between. This CDR3 is built from 13 residues. The germline gives CDR1 SGHRS, CDR2 YFSETQ. The CDR3 sequence is CASSFEGGQTQYF. For the CDR3, the DNA is TGCGCCAGCAGCTTCGAGGGTGGACAGACCCAGTACTTC.

The chain couples TRBV19 to TRBJ2-2, with 9 bases lining up with TRBD2. CDR1 and CDR2 (germline): LNHDA, SQIVND (reference sequence). The V and J ends lost 5 bases and 5 bases, in that order; junction bases with no gene match: 6. The CDR3 spans 15 residues. This chain's CDR3 is CASSLAGLGTGELFF. In nucleotides, the CDR3 is TGTGCCAGTAGTCTAGCGGGGCTGGGAACCGGGGAGCTGTTTTTT.

The CDR3 reads CASSLEQGLGYTF. CDR3 in DNA: TGTGCCAGCAGCTTAGAACAGGGTCTGGGCTACACCTTC. The rearrangement uses TRBV11-2 and TRBJ1-2; D is perhaps TRBD1 (6 bases). This CDR3 comprises 13 residues. Germline V gene data show CDR1 as SGHAT and CDR2 as FQNNGV. The ends were cut back, 0 bases at V and 8 bases at J, with 10 bases in the middle. The whole variable domain, filled in from reference TRBV11-2 and TRBJ1-2, reads EAGVAQSPRYKIIEKRQSVAFWCNPISGHATLYWYQQILGQGPKLLIQFQNNGVVDDSQLPKDRFSAERLKGVDSTLKIQPAKLEDSAVYLCASSLEQGLGYTFGSGTRLTVV.

The chain employs TRBV24-1 and TRBJ2-2, with 8 bases aligning to TRBD1. J gave up 2 bases and V 2 bases, and 3 bases lay outside the gene matches. The germline gives CDR1 KGHDR, CDR2 SFDVKD. This CDR3 has 16 residues. CDR3 sequence: CATSDSGQANTGELFF. CDR3 coding DNA: TGTGCCACCAGTGATTCGGGACAGGCAAACACCGGGGAGCTGTTTTTT.

The chain employs TRBV30 and TRBJ1-2, with 7 bases identical to TRBD1. The germline gives CDR1 GTSNPN, CDR2 SVGIG (reference sequence). The CDR3 is made up of 14 amino acids. J lost 6 bases, V lost 2 bases, and 9 bases had no gene match. CDR3 bases: TGTGCCTGGAGTCTGGCAGGGGGGATCGATGGCTACACCTTC. Protein: CAWSLAGGIDGYTF. The full variable domain, completed using reference TRBV30 and TRBJ1-2, is SQTIHQWPATLVQPVGSPLSLECTVEGTSNPNLYWYRQAAGRGLQLLFYSVGIGQISSEVPQNLSASRPQDRQFILSSKKLLLSDSGFYLCAWSLAGGIDGYTFGSGTRLTVV.

The chain recombines TRBV18 with TRBJ2-7, with TRBD2 matching over 9 bases. J lost 3 bases, V lost 0 bases, and 9 bases had no gene match. This CDR3 is 17 amino acids long. Germline V gives CDR1 KGHSH, CDR2 LQKENI. CDR3 sequence: CASSPPLGIAGVYEQYF. Here the CDR3 DNA reads TGTGCCAGCTCACCACCCTTAGGAATAGCGGGAGTCTACGAGCAGTACTTC. The whole variable domain, remainder taken from reference TRBV18 and TRBJ2-7, is NAGVMQNPRHLVRRRGQEARLRCSPMKGHSHVYWYRQLPEEGLKFMVYLQKENIIDESGMPKERFSAEFPKEGPSILRIQQVVRGDSAAYFCASSPPLGIAGVYEQYFGPGTRLTVT.

The rearrangement links TRBV5-1 to TRBJ2-2, with D hard to call. The CDR3 covers 15 residues. V was pared by 4 bases and J by 1 base, with 11 bases between. Germline CDR1 reads SGHRS; CDR2 reads YFSETQ. The CDR3 here is CASSISTVNTGELFF. CDR3 nucleotide sequence: TGCGCCAGCAGCATCTCGACGGTGAACACCGGGGAGCTGTTTTTT. The complete variable domain, with remaining parts taken from reference TRBV5-1 and TRBJ2-2, reads KAGVTQTPRYLIKTRGQQVTLSCSPISGHRSVSWYQQTPGQGLQFLFEYFSETQRNKGNFPGRFSGRQFSNSRSEMNVSTLELGDSALYLCASSISTVNTGELFFGEGSRLTVL.

The chain joins TRBV30 to TRBJ2-5; tentative D call: TRBD2 (5 bases). This CDR3 is built from 15 residues. CDR1 GTSNPN and CDR2 SVGIG come from the germline V gene (reference sequence). V was cut by 5 bases and J by 5 bases, with 21 bases left in between. The CDR3 here is CAWERKRNFWETQYF. The CDR3 DNA is TGTGCCTGGGAAAGGAAGCGGAACTTTTGGGAGACCCAGTACTTC. Based on the CDR3 plus reference TRBV30 and TRBJ2-5, the full variable domain is SQTIHQWPATLVQPVGSPLSLECTVEGTSNPNLYWYRQAAGRGLQLLFYSVGIGQISSEVPQNLSASRPQDRQFILSSKKLLLSDSGFYLCAWERKRNFWETQYFGPGTRLLVL.

This clone was detected once. This rearrangement joins TRBV15 to TRBJ1-5; D is unclear. The germline gives CDR1 LNHNV, CDR2 YYDKDF (reference sequence). The CDR3 runs to 17 residues. V was clipped by 0 bases and J by 0 bases, with 12 bases between them. CDR3: CATSRDLAGYSNQPQHF. The CDR3 region has the DNA TGTGCCACCAGCAGAGATCTAGCTGGTTATAGCAATCAGCCCCAGCATTTT.

V and J are TRBV2 and TRBJ1-5; D not certain. The CDR3 is 14 amino acids. Germline CDR1 is SNHLY and CDR2 is FYNNEI. V was cut by 5 bases and J by 3 bases, with 11 bases left in between. CDR3 sequence: CASSWTANNQPQHF. For the CDR3, the DNA is TGTGCCAGCAGTTGGACGGCCAACAATCAGCCCCAGCATTTT.

The chain is built from TRBV9 and TRBJ2-2, with D perhaps being TRBD1 or TRBD2 (6 bases each). CDR1 SGDLS and CDR2 YYNGEE come from the germline V gene. This CDR3 is 14 amino acids long. V gave up 3 bases and J gave up 6 bases, with 12 bases separating them. This CDR3 is CASSDPRGPGELFF. In DNA, the CDR3 is TGTGCCAGCAGCGACCCACGGGGGCCCGGGGAGCTGTTTTTT.

CDR3 nucleotide sequence: TGCAGTGCTAGACTTCTGACTGGCTACACCTTC. Translation: CSARLLTGYTF. The V gene is TRBV20-1, the J gene TRBJ1-2, with D unclear. Trimming cost V 2 bases and J 7 bases, with 8 bases left between them. This CDR3 contains 11 residues. Germline values: CDR1 DFQATT, CDR2 SNEGSKA (reference sequence).

The gene calls are TRBV5-1 and TRBJ2-3; TRBD2 might be the D (7 bases). V was clipped by 5 bases and J by 3 bases, with 10 bases between them. Germline V gene data show CDR1 as SGHRS and CDR2 as YFSETQ. The CDR3 covers 13 residues. The CDR3 sequence: CASSEGGTDTQYF. The CDR3 bases are TGCGCCAGCAGTGAGGGGGGGACAGATACGCAGTATTTT.

The chain has TRBV29-1 and TRBJ2-5; tentatively, D is TRBD1 (7 bases). From germline, CDR1 is SQVTM and CDR2 ANQGSEA. The length of the CDR3 is 14 residues. V dropped 4 bases and J dropped 1 base, with 13 bases sitting between them. CDR3 in DNA: TGCAGCGTTGCCCAGGGGGGAGTCCAAGAGACCCAGTACTTC. It translates to CSVAQGGVQETQYF. Supplemented by reference TRBV29-1 and TRBJ2-5, the full variable domain reads SAVISQKPSRDICQRGTSLTIQCQVDSQVTMMFWYRQQPGQSLTLIATANQGSEATYESGFVIDKFPISRPNLTFSTLTVSNMSPEDSSIYLCSVAQGGVQETQYFGPGTRLLVL.

The J gene is TRBJ1-2, the V gene TRBV5-1; D remains unclear. Germline V gives CDR1 SGHRS, CDR2 YFSETQ. The CDR3 runs 13 residues. Trimming took 4 bases from V and 6 from J, leaving 13 bases between them. The CDR3 here is CASSPRLVDGYTF. CDR3 nucleotides: TGCGCCAGCAGCCCCCGGTTGGTCGATGGCTACACCTTC. Filled out from reference TRBV5-1 and TRBJ1-2, the complete variable domain reads KAGVTQTPRYLIKTRGQQVTLSCSPISGHRSVSWYQQTPGQGLQFLFEYFSETQRNKGNFPGRFSGRQFSNSRSEMNVSTLELGDSALYLCASSPRLVDGYTFGSGTRLTVV.

The chain carries TRBV5-6 and TRBJ1-2, with 8 bases aligning to TRBD1. The V segment lost 4 bases and the J segment 4 bases; nucleotides outside the gene matches: 9. CDR1 SGHDT and CDR2 YYEEEE come from the germline V gene. CDR3 size: 15 residues. The CDR3 reads CASSIPDRVSYGYTF. The CDR3 DNA reads as TGTGCCAGCAGCATCCCGGACAGGGTTTCCTATGGCTACACCTTC.

The J gene is TRBJ1-6, the V gene TRBV7-2; tentatively, D is TRBD1 (5 bases). V dropped 1 base and J dropped 3 bases, with 10 bases sitting between them. CDR3 length: 16 amino acids. Germline assignment: CDR1 SGHTA and CDR2 FQGNSA. This CDR3 reads CASSLEWGSYNSPLHF. The DNA of the CDR3 is TGTGCCAGCAGCTTAGAATGGGGGAGCTATAATTCACCCCTCCACTTT.

The rearrangement links TRBV25-1 to TRBJ2-2, with D possibly matching TRBD2 (5 bases). CDR3 size: 13 residues. In germline, CDR1 is MGHDK, CDR2 SYGVNS. Trimming shortened V by 7 bases and J by 4 bases, and 10 bases separated the two germline ends. DNA of the CDR3: TGTGCCAGCACCGGACTGTCCACCGGGGAGCTGTTTTTT. Protein sequence: CASTGLSTGELFF.

The rearrangement links TRBV9 to TRBJ2-5, with 8 bases lining up with TRBD2. Germline lookup yields CDR1 SGDLS and CDR2 YYNGEE. This CDR3 is built from 16 residues. Trimming cost V 0 bases and J 5 bases; bases outside gene matches: 9. The CDR3 loop is CASSVAGWGLEETQYF. CDR3 bases: TGTGCCAGCAGCGTAGCGGGATGGGGACTAGAGGAGACCCAGTACTTC.

About this clone: Other DNA sequences in the same sample also yield this CDR3. The rearrangement links TRBV19 to TRBJ2-7; no clear D gene. The CDR3 sequence is 14 residues long. The germline CDR1 and CDR2 sequences are LNHDA and SQIVND (reference sequence). Trimming cost V 3 bases and J 1 base, with 10 bases left between them. Here the CDR3 reads CASSIVGSSYEQYF. CDR3 sequence (DNA): TGTGCCAGTAGTATCGTGGGATCGTCCTACGAGCAGTACTTC.

J is TRBJ2-3 and V is TRBV7-9; D may be TRBD2 (5 bases). V lost 1 base, J lost 4 bases, and 15 bases lay in between. Germline CDR1 and CDR2: SEHNR and FQNEAQ (reference sequence). CDR3 length: 16 residues. The DNA for the CDR3 is TGTGCCAGCAGCTTAGTTGGGCGGGCCCCCGCAGATACGCAGTATTTT. Its protein is CASSLVGRAPADTQYF.

The rearrangement uses TRBV7-8 and TRBJ2-7; TRBD1 or TRBD2 may be the D gene (5 bases each). V lost 0 bases and J 3 bases, leaving 15 bases between the germline ends. The CDR3 covers 16 residues. Germline V lookup: CDR1 SGHVS, CDR2 FQNEAQ. CDR3 nucleotide sequence: TGTGCCAGCAGCTTAGCCCTCCGGGACGGTAACTACGAGCAGTACTTC. This gives the protein CASSLALRDGNYEQYF.

As for this clone: Other DNA variants within this sample encode the same CDR3. The chain links TRBV6-5 to TRBJ1-1; no reliable D call. V lost 7 bases, J lost 2 bases, and 5 bases lay in between. The CDR3 spans 11 residues. Germline V gene sequence: CDR1 MNHEY, CDR2 SVGAGI. The CDR3: CASNRNTEAFF. The CDR3 DNA reads as TGTGCCAGCAACAGAAACACTGAAGCTTTCTTT.